The clone carrying this T cell receptor (beta chain) showed up just a few times. The antigen is unknown. V lost 0 bases, J lost 4 bases, and 2 bases stayed unmatched. Germline CDR1 SGHRS, CDR2 YFSETQ. This CDR3 has 15 residues. MiXCR, run by TCRdb on the 5' RACE reads, gives a single entry per CDR3 protein. This table holds tens of thousands of distinct CDR3 sequences, roughly 24% found once. Whole-study findings and limits: Tumor memory CD4+ T cell TCR gene usage clustered with blood and lymph node memory CD4+ cells and lymph node naive CD4+ cells.

The clonotype was recovered from a female donor with breast cancer. Sequencing was performed on memory CD4+ T cells sorted from blood. Subset defined: memory CD4+ T cells, CD4+CD45RO+CD25-. This chain links TRBV5-1 with TRBJ2-5; TRBD2 matches at 11 bases. CDR3 DNA sequence: TGCGCCAGCAGCTTGGTAACTAGCGGGAGAGAGACCCAGTACTTC. Protein: CASSLVTSGRETQYF.